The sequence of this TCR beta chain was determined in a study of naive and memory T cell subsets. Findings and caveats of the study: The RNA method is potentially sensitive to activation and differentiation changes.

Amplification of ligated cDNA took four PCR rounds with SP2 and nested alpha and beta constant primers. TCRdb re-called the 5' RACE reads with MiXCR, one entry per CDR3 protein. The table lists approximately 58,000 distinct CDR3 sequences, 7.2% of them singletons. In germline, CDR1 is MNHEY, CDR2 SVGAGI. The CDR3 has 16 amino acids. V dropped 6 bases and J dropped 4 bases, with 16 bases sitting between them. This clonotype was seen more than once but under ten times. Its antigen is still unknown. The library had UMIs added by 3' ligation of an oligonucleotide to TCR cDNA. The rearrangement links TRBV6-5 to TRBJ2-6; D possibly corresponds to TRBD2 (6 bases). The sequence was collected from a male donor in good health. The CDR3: CASRAAGPHGANVLTF. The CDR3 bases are TGTGCCAGCAGGGCCGCGGGGCCCCACGGGGCCAACGTCCTGACTTTC.